A single sample gave rise to the 20 T cell receptor beta chains below, sequenced in a study of shared T cell receptors in the human thymus. Some clones are missing from TCRdb's copy, which holds only in-frame ones; the method was immunoSEQ multiplex PCR. The table shows about 660,000 clones, with 88% occurring only once. This sample also belongs to another study, concerning human thymus T cells.

Sequencing input: thymocytes. The origin of the receptors is a boy in the first two years of life with a congenital heart defect.

The V call is TRBV7-2, the J call TRBJ2-2, with D maybe TRBD1 (5 bases). Trimming cost V 1 base and J 2 bases, with 11 bases left between them. CDR3 size: 16 residues. Germline values: CDR1 SGHTA, CDR2 FQGNSA. The CDR3 DNA is TGTGCCAGCAGCTTAGGGGGCTGGAAAAACACCGGGGAGCTGTTTTTT. Translated: CASSLGGWKNTGELFF.

The chain uses TRBV6-6 and TRBJ2-7; D is unresolved. The CDR3 consists of 14 residues. Trimming left V 2 bases short and J 4 bases short, with 12 bases between. Germline CDR1 reads MNHNY; CDR2 reads SVGAGI (reference sequence). This CDR3 is CASSYRTFEYEQYF. The CDR3 DNA sequence: TGTGCCAGCAGTTACCGTACGTTCGAGTACGAGCAGTACTTC.

V usage is TRBV5-6 and J usage is TRBJ2-2, with 12 bases that match TRBD1. Germline CDR1 SGHDT, CDR2 YYEEEE. The V segment lost 3 bases and the J segment 4 bases; nucleotides outside the gene matches: 1. This CDR3 is built from 15 residues. The CDR3 reads CASSWDRGRTGELFF. The CDR3 DNA reads as TGTGCCAGCAGCTGGGACAGGGGGCGCACCGGGGAGCTGTTTTTT.

Regarding this clone: Within the sample, other DNA sequences also encode this same CDR3. The chain joins TRBV2 to TRBJ2-1; D not resolved. The CDR3 extends over 14 amino acids. V lost 6 bases, J lost 0 bases, and 9 bases lay in between. Germline-derived CDR1 and CDR2 are SNHLY and FYNNEI. DNA of the CDR3: TGTGCCAGCAGGGTTAGCTCCTCCTACAATGAGCAGTTCTTC. This codes for CASRVSSSYNEQFF.

The rearrangement links TRBV27 to TRBJ2-5; TRBD1 might be the D (6 bases). Deletions cut 7 bases from V and 5 bases from J, with 17 bases between. Germline V gene data show CDR1 as MNHEY and CDR2 as SMNVEV (reference sequence). The CDR3 loop spans 14 amino acids. The CDR3 nucleotides read TGTGCCAGCACCGTACAGACAGGCGGTGAGACCCAGTACTTC. Amino acids: CASTVQTGGETQYF.

As DNA, the CDR3 is TGCGCCAGCGCTAGGACTAGCGGGAGTTACGAGCAGTACTTC. This codes for CASARTSGSYEQYF. The chain has TRBV5-1 and TRBJ2-7, with 13 nucleotides matching TRBD2. With V trimmed by 7 bases and J by 4 bases, 5 bases remained unmatched. Germline CDR1 is SGHRS and CDR2 is YFSETQ. The CDR3 runs to 14 residues.

V usage is TRBV30 and J usage is TRBJ2-7; D might be TRBD1 (6 bases). Germline V gene lookup returns CDR1 GTSNPN and CDR2 SVGIG (reference sequence). The V gene lost 4 bases and the J gene lost 3 bases, with 10 bases spanning the gap. CDR3 length: 12 residues. The CDR3 here is CAWKTTGYEQYF. CDR3 nucleotide sequence: TGTGCCTGGAAAACGACAGGCTACGAGCAGTACTTC. Looking up the rest from reference TRBV30 and TRBJ2-7 gives the full variable domain: SQTIHQWPATLVQPVGSPLSLECTVEGTSNPNLYWYRQAAGRGLQLLFYSVGIGQISSEVPQNLSASRPQDRQFILSSKKLLLSDSGFYLCAWKTTGYEQYFGPGTRLTVT.

The chain combines TRBV7-2 with TRBJ2-7; 7 nucleotides match TRBD2. CDR3 length: 14 amino acids. Looked up from germline, CDR1 is SGHTA and CDR2 is FQGNSA. Germline trimming cut 5 bases from V and 6 bases from J; bases unmatched to any gene: 10. The CDR3 sequence: CASSPPGRAGEQYF. CDR3 in DNA: TGTGCCAGCAGCCCACCGGGGAGGGCCGGCGAGCAGTACTTC.

The chain has TRBV28 and TRBJ2-7; 11 nucleotides agree with TRBD2. This CDR3 is 13 amino acids long. CDR1 is MDHEN, CDR2 SYDVKM, per germline. J gave up 6 bases and V 3 bases, and 1 base lay outside the gene matches. The CDR3 nucleotides read TGTGCCAGCAGTTTTCTAGCGGGAGGCGAGCAGTACTTC. Amino acid sequence: CASSFLAGGEQYF.

This chain joins TRBV11-2 and TRBJ2-1, with a tentative D call TRBD1 (5 bases). CDR3 length: 17 residues. CDR1 is SGHAT, CDR2 FQNNGV, per germline. Between the trimmed V and J ends, which lost 4 bases and 0 bases, there was a span of 16 bases. The CDR3 nucleotides are TGTGCCAGCAGCTACAGGCCGAAGGCGCCCTCCTACAATGAGCAGTTCTTC. Amino acids: CASSYRPKAPSYNEQFF.

V and J are TRBV28 and TRBJ2-2, with 9 bases that match TRBD2. Trimming removed 5 bases from V and 5 bases from J; junction bases left unmatched: 0. Germline-derived CDR1 and CDR2 are MDHEN and SYDVKM. The CDR3 length is 13 residues. CDR3 bases: TGTGCCAGCAGTGCGGGGGGGACCGGGGAGCTGTTTTTT. Translated: CASSAGGTGELFF.

The CDR3 loop reads CASSPGGGQGRETQYF. The CDR3 DNA follows: TGTGCCAGTAGCCCTGGAGGAGGACAGGGGAGGGAGACCCAGTACTTC. J is TRBJ2-5 and V is TRBV19; 9 bases align to TRBD1. The V gene end was trimmed by 6 bases and the J gene end by 5 bases; junction bases not matched to a gene: 13. Germline V gene sequence: CDR1 LNHDA, CDR2 SQIVND (reference sequence). The CDR3 has 16 amino acids.

The chain employs TRBV7-2 and TRBJ2-3, with D perhaps matching TRBD2 (5 bases). The V end was cut by 2 bases, the J end by 3 bases, with 9 bases between. This CDR3 spans 14 amino acids. Germline V gene lookup returns CDR1 SGHTA and CDR2 FQGNSA. The CDR3 DNA is TGTGCCAGCAGCTTAAGGCGGGCTACAGATACGCAGTATTTT. It yields the protein CASSLRRATDTQYF.

V and J are TRBV4-2 and TRBJ1-2, with 7 bases fitting TRBD1. The germline V gene has CDR1 LGHNA and CDR2 YNFKEQ. This CDR3 spans 14 amino acids. Germline trimming cut 3 bases from V and 5 bases from J; bases unmatched to any gene: 6. CDR3 bases: TGTGCCAGCAGCCACGGGACAGAGCCTTATGGCTACACCTTC. Translated: CASSHGTEPYGYTF.

This clone was seen only once. The rearrangement links TRBV4-1 to TRBJ2-1, with 10 bases identical to TRBD2. Per the germline V gene, CDR1 is MGHRA and CDR2 is YSYEKL. The CDR3 runs to 20 residues. V dropped 3 bases and J dropped 1; count of bases not matched to a gene: 15. The CDR3 DNA reads TGCGCCAGCAGCCACTGGGCTAGCGGGAGTTTTGCACGGTCCTACAATGAGCAGTTCTTC. Its protein product is CASSHWASGSFARSYNEQFF.

This rearrangement joins TRBV11-3 to TRBJ1-4, with a tentative D call TRBD1 (6 bases). V dropped 4 bases and J dropped 7 bases, with 19 bases sitting between them. This CDR3 comprises 16 residues. CDR1 is SGHNT and CDR2 is YENEEA in the germline V gene. CDR3: CASSSRGGGAAEKLFF. Written as DNA, the CDR3 is TGTGCCAGCAGCTCCCGTGGGGGGGGCGCGGCTGAAAAACTGTTTTTT. Complete variable domain (other parts from reference TRBV11-3 and TRBJ1-4): EAGVVQSPRYKIIEKKQPVAFWCNPISGHNTLYWYLQNLGQGPELLIRYENEEAVDDSQLPKDRFSAERLKGVDSTLKIQPAELGDSAVYLCASSSRGGGAAEKLFFGSGTQLSVL.

The V gene is TRBV4-2, the J gene TRBJ2-5, with TRBD2 matching over 8 bases. The CDR3 has 17 amino acids. The V and J ends lost 0 bases and 3 bases, in that order; junction bases with no gene match: 9. Looked up from germline, CDR1 is LGHNA and CDR2 is YNFKEQ. CDR3 DNA sequence: TGTGCCAGCAGCCAAGATCGGGGGGGAGGGCAAAAAGAGACCCAGTACTTC. As protein: CASSQDRGGGQKETQYF.

The chain combines TRBV2 with TRBJ2-1; 7 bases agree with TRBD1. The junction had 16 bases not matched to a gene; V was cut back by 8 bases and J by 15 bases. Germline V CDR1 and CDR2: SNHLY, FYNNEI. This CDR3 comprises 13 residues. As DNA, the CDR3 is TGTGCCAGCGAGGGGGCTATGAGGGAGTATCGGTTCTTC. It specifies CASEGAMREYRFF. Full variable domain (missing parts from reference TRBV2 and TRBJ2-1): EPEVTQTPSHQVTQMGQEVILRCVPISNHLYFYWYRQILGQKVEFLVSFYNNEISEKSEIFDDQFSVERPDGSNFTLKIRSTKLEDSAMYFCASEGAMREYRFFGPGTRLTVL.

The chain joins TRBV5-6 to TRBJ1-3; D uncertain. Looked up from germline, CDR1 is SGHDT and CDR2 is YYEEEE. V was trimmed by 4 bases and J by 1 base, leaving 15 bases between them. The CDR3 is 16 residues long. The CDR3 DNA reads as TGTGCCAGCAGCCTGGTGACGGGTTGGTCTGGAAACACCATATATTTT. It translates to CASSLVTGWSGNTIYF.

This clone was detected only once. The chain carries TRBV6-1 and TRBJ2-3, with 8 bases aligning to TRBD2. Germline trimming cut 4 bases from V and 6 bases from J; bases unmatched to any gene: 12. The CDR3 spans 16 residues. Germline CDR1 MNHNS, CDR2 SASEGT. The CDR3 sequence: CASSGSELADGDTQYF. CDR3 coding DNA: TGTGCCAGCAGTGGGTCGGAACTAGCGGACGGGGATACGCAGTATTTT.